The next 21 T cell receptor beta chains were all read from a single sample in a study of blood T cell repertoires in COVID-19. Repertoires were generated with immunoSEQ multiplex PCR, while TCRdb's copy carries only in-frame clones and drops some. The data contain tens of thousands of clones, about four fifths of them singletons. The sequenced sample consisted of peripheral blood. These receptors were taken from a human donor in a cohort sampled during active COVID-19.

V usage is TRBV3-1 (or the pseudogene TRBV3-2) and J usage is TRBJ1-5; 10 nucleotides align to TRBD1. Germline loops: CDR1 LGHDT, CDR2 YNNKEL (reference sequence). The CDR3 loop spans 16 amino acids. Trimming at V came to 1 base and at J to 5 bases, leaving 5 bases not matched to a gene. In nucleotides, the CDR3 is TGTGCCAGCAGCCAAGCCGGGACAGGGGCGCATCAGCCCCAGCATTTT. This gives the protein CASSQAGTGAHQPQHF.

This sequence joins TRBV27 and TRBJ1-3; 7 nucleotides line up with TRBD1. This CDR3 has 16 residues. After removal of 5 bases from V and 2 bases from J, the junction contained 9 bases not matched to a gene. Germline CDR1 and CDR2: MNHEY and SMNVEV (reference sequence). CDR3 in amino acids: CASSLYRGLAGNTIYF. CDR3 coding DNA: TGTGCCAGCAGTCTTTACAGGGGCCTAGCTGGAAACACCATATATTTT.

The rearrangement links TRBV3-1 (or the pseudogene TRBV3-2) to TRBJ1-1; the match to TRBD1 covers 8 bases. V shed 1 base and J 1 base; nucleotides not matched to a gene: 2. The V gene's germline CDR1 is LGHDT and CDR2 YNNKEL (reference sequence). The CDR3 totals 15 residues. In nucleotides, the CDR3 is TGTGCCAGCAGCCAAGGACAGGGGAGGAACACTGAAGCTTTCTTT. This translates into CASSQGQGRNTEAFF.

This CDR3 reads CASGITGGAEQYF. The CDR3 DNA reads as TGTGCCAGCGGCATTACAGGGGGCGCCGAGCAGTACTTC. The gene calls are TRBV12-3 or TRBV12-4 and TRBJ2-7; TRBD1 aligns across 9 bases. This CDR3 is 13 amino acids long. V trimming: 8 bases; J trimming: 6 bases; junction bases outside the gene matches: 8.

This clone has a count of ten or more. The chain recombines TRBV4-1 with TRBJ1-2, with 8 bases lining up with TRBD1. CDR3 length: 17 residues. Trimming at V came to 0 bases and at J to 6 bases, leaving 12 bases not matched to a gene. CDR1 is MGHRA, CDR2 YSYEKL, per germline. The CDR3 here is CASSQDPQGAQQDGYTF. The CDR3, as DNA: TGCGCCAGCAGCCAAGATCCGCAGGGGGCGCAGCAAGATGGCTACACCTTC.

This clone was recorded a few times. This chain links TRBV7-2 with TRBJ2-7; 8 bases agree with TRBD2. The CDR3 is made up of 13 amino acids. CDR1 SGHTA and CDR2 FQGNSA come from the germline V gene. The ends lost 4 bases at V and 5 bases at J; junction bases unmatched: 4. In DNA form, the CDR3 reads TGTGCCAGCAGCTACGGGGGGGGTAACGAGCAGTACTTC. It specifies CASSYGGGNEQYF.

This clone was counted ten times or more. This chain's CDR3 is CASSGQGKGSPLHF. CDR3 nucleotides: TGTGCCAGCAGCGGGCAGGGCAAGGGCTCACCCCTCCACTTT. The J gene is TRBJ1-6, the V gene TRBV11-2; a weak D match, TRBD1 (5 bases). The CDR3 is 14 residues long. Germline V CDR1 and CDR2: SGHAT, FQNNGV. The V end lost 5 bases, the J end lost 10 bases, and 15 bases lay between the germline ends.

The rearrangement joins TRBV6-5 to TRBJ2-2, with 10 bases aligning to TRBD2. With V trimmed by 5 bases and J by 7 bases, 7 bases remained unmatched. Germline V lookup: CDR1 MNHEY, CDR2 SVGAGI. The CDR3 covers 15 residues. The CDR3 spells CASSPSGGANGELFF. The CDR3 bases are TGTGCCAGCAGTCCCAGCGGGGGGGCTAACGGGGAGCTGTTTTTT.

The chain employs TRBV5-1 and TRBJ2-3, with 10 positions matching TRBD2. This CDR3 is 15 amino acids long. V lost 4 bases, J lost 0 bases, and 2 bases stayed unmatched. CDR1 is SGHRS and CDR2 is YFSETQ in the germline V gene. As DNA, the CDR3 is TGCGCCAGCAGCCCAGCGGGGGGGAGCACAGATACGCAGTATTTT. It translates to CASSPAGGSTDTQYF.

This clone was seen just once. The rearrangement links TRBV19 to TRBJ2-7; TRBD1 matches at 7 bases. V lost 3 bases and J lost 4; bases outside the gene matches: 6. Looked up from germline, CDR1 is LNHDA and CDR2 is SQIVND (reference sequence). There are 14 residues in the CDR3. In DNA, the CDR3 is TGTGCCAGTAGTATTGCGAGACAGGGTTACGAGCAGTACTTC. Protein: CASSIARQGYEQYF.

The CDR3 nucleotides are TGTGCCAGCTCACCAACCACCGGGCAGTTCTTC. This gives the protein CASSPTTGQFF. The rearrangement links TRBV18 to TRBJ2-1, with D unclear. The CDR3 sequence is 11 residues long. CDR1 is KGHSH, CDR2 LQKENI, per germline. V lost 2 bases to trimming and J lost 12 bases, with 8 bases between them.

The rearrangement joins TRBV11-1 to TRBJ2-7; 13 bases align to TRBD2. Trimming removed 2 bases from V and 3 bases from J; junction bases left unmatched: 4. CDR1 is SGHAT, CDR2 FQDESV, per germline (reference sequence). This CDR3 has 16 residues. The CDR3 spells CASSLSGLAGVYEQYF. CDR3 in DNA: TGTGCCAGCAGCTTATCCGGACTAGCGGGAGTCTACGAGCAGTACTTC.

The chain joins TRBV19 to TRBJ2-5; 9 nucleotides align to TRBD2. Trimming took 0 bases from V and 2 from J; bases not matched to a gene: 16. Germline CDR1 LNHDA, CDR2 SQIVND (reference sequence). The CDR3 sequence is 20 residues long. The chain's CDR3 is CASSIDSVVAGAGIQETQYF. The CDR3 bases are TGTGCCAGTAGTATAGATTCTGTGGTAGCGGGGGCCGGGATACAAGAGACCCAGTACTTC.

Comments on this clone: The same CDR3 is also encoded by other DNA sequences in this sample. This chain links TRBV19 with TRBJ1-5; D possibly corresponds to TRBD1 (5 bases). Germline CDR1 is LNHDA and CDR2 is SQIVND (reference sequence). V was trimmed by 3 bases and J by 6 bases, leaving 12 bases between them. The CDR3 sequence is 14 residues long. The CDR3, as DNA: TGTGCCAGTAGTATGGGGGGGGAGGGTCAGCCCCAGCATTTT. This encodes CASSMGGEGQPQHF. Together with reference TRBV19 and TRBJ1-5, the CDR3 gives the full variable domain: DGGITQSPKYLFRKEGQNVTLSCEQNLNHDAMYWYRQDPGQGLRLIYYSQIVNDFQKGDIAEGYSVSREKKESFPLTVTSAQKNPTAFYLCASSMGGEGQPQHFGDGTRLSIL.

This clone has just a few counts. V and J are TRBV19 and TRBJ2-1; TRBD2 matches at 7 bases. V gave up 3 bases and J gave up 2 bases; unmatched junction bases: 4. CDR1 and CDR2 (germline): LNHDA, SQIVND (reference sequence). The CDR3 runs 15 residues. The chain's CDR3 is CASSIPSGPYNEQFF. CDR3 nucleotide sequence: TGTGCCAGTAGTATCCCTAGCGGACCCTACAATGAGCAGTTCTTC.

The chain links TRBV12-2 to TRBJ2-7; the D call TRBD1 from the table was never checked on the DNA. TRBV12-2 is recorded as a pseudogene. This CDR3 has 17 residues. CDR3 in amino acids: CASRLAPGQGFCHEQYF. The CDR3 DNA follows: TGTGCAAGTCGCTTAGCCCCGGGACAGGGGTTTTGCCACGAGCAGTACTTC.

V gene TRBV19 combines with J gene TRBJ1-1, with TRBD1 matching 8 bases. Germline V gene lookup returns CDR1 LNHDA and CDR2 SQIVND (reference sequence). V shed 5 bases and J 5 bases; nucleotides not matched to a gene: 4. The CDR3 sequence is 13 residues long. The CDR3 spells CASSPGGGTEAFF. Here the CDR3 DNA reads TGTGCCAGTAGTCCAGGGGGCGGAACTGAAGCTTTCTTT.

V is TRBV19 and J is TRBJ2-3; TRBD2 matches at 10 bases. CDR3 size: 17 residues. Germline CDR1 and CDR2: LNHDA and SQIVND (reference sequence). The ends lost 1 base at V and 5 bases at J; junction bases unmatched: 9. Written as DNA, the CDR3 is TGTGCCAGTAGTATAGGAGCCAGCGGGGGGGCCAAAGATACGCAGTATTTT. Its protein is CASSIGASGGAKDTQYF.

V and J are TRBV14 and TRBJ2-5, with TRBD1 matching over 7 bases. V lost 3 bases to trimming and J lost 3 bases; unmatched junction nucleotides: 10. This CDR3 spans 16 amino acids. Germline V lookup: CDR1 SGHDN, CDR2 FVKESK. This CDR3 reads CASSQWTGKPKETQYF. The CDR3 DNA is TGTGCCAGCAGCCAGTGGACAGGAAAGCCTAAAGAGACCCAGTACTTC.

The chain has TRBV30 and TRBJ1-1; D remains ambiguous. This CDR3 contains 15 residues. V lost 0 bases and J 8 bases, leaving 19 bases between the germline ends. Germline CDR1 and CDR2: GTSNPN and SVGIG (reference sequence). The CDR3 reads CAWSVWGSADKEAFF. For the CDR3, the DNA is TGTGCCTGGAGTGTATGGGGTTCAGCGGATAAAGAAGCTTTCTTT.

The CDR3 spells CAWRPRIELGGQYF. In DNA, the CDR3 is TGTGCCTGGAGGCCCCGCATTGAGCTTGGTGGGCAGTACTTC. The chain employs TRBV30 and TRBJ2-7; D is unclear. This CDR3 comprises 14 residues. V lost 3 bases to trimming and J lost 9 bases, with 21 bases between them. The V gene's germline CDR1 is GTSNPN and CDR2 SVGIG (reference sequence).